The rows below give T cell receptor beta chains drawn from one sample of a study of blood T cell repertoires in COVID-19. The data were produced by immunoSEQ multiplex PCR, yet TCRdb's version contains in-frame clones alone and is incomplete. This table has around 76,000 clones, around 89% appearing once. The sample was peripheral blood. The receptors shown here come from a man aged 55 to 69 with acute or convalescent COVID-19. The CDR3 runs from the conserved cysteine through the conserved F or W. Fields, in order: V gene, J gene, clone size, CDR3 protein. Size is omitted from some rows. Given values are once, few, many or a class for expanded clones.

TRBV14	TRBJ1-3	.	CASSHLGGSKRNTIYF
TRBV24-1	TRBJ2-3	.	CATSDRDRGMDTQYF
TRBV6-5	TRBJ1-2	.	CASRGQGNGYTF
TRBV4-1	TRBJ2-3	.	CASSPLFTGTSGRALEDTQYF
TRBV7-7	TRBJ2-6	once	CASSPAPPSSGANVLTF
TRBV7-9	TRBJ1-1	.	CASSLVRDRGLSNTEAFF
TRBV7-2	TRBJ2-2	once	CASSLAGALAGDPRGTGELFF
TRBV9	TRBJ1-1	.	CASSVASEAFF
TRBV11-2	TRBJ1-1	.	CASSPGDRGLSFRNTEAFF
TRBV20-1	TRBJ1-2	.	CSASLSGLNYGYTF
TRBV10-1	TRBJ2-1	.	CASSLIAHGRATHNEQFF
TRBV6-2/TRBV6-3	TRBJ2-3	.	CASSDRESTDTQYF
TRBV7-3	TRBJ2-5	.	CASSLSTGGLETQYF
TRBV9	TRBJ2-1	.	CASSELAGGEAEQFF
TRBV7-3	TRBJ2-1	.	CASSLAGTVDNEQFF
TRBV7-9	TRBJ2-3	.	CASSLGRSTDTQYF
TRBV14	TRBJ1-6	.	CASSQDSNSPLHF
TRBV6-2/TRBV6-3	TRBJ2-2	.	CASSYSTGRNTGELFF
TRBV5-1	TRBJ2-3	.	CASSLEAGGPGDTQYF
TRBV2	TRBJ2-6	.	CASSAIRSGANVLTF
TRBV7-2	TRBJ2-3	.	CASSLGQGAVDTQYF
TRBV5-6	TRBJ1-3	.	CASSADRGSAIYF
TRBV7-8	TRBJ1-2	.	CASSFRRDRGGYTF
TRBV9	TRBJ1-2	.	CASSVVSGSHGYTF
TRBV6-5	TRBJ2-5	.	CASSYGVRETQYF
TRBV2	TRBJ2-5	.	CASSGRGARTETQYF